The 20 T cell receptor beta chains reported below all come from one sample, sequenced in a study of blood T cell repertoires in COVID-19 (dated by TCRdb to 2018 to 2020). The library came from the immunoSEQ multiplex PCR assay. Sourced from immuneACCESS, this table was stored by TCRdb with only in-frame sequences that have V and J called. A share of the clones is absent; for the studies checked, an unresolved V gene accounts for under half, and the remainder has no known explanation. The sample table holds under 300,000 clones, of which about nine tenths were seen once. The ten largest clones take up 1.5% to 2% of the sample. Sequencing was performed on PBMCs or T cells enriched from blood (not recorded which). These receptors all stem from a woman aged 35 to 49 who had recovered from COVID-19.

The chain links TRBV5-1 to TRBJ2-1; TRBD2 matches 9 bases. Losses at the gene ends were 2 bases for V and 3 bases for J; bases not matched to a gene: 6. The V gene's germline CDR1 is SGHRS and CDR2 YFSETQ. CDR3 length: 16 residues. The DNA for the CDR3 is TGCGCCAGCAGCTTAAGAAGCGGGGGGATCTACAATGAGCAGTTCTTC. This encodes CASSLRSGGIYNEQFF.

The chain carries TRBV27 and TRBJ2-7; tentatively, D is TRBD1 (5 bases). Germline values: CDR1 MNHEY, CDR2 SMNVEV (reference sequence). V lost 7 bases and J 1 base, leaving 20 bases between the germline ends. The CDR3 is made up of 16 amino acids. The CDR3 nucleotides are TGTGCCAGCATTCTTCAGGGCAGGGCCGATTCCTACGAGCAGTACTTC. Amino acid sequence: CASILQGRADSYEQYF.

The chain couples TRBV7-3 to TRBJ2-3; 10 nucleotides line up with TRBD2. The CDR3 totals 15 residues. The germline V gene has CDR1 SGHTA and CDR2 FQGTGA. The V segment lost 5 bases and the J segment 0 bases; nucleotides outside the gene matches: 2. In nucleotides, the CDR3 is TGTGCCAGCAGCCTGACTAGCGGGAGCACAGATACGCAGTATTTT. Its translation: CASSLTSGSTDTQYF.

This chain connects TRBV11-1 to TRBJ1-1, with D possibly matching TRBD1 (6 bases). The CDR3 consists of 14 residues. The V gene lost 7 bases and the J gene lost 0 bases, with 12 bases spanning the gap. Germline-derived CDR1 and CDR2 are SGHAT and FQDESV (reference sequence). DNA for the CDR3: TGTGCCAGCAAAGGACAGTCCATGAACACTGAAGCTTTCTTT. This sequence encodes CASKGQSMNTEAFF.

CDR3 protein: CASGLPRGYSTDTQYF. The CDR3 DNA follows: TGTGCTAGTGGTTTGCCCCGAGGATACTCCACAGATACGCAGTATTTT. The chain joins TRBV12-5 to TRBJ2-3, with D unresolved. Deletions cut 2 bases from V and 2 bases from J, with 14 bases between. CDR3 size: 16 residues. Germline V CDR1 and CDR2: LGHNT, FRNRAP.

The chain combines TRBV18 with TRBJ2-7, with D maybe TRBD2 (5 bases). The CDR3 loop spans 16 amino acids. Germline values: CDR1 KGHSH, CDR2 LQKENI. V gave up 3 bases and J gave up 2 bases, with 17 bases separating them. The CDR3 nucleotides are TGTGCCAGCTCACCCACACCTCCGGACTTCACCTACGAGCAGTACTTC. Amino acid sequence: CASSPTPPDFTYEQYF.

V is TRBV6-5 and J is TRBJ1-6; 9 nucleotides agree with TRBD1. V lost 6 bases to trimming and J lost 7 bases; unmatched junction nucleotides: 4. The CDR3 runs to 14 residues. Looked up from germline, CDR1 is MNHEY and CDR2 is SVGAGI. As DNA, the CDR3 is TGTGCCAGCAGCCGGGACAGGGTGAATTCACCCCTCCACTTT. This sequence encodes CASSRDRVNSPLHF.

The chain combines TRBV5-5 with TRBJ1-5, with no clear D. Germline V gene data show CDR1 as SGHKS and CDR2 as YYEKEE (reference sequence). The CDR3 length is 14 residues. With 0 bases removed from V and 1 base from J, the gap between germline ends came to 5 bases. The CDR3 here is CASSLALSNQPQHF. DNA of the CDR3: TGTGCCAGCAGCTTGGCCCTAAGCAATCAGCCCCAGCATTTT.

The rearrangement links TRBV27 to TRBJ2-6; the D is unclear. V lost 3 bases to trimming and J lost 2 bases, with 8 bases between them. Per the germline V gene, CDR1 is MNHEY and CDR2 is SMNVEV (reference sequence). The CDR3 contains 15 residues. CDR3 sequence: CASSLWSTGANVLTF. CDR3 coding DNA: TGTGCCAGCAGTTTGTGGAGCACTGGGGCCAACGTCCTGACTTTC.

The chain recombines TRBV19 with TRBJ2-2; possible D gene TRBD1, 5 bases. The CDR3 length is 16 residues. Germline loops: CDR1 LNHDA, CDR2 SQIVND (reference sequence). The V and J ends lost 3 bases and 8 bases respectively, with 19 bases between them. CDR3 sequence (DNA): TGTGCCAGTAGTATTGGGGCTAGTTCGCTCGTGGGGGAGCTGTTTTTT. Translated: CASSIGASSLVGELFF.

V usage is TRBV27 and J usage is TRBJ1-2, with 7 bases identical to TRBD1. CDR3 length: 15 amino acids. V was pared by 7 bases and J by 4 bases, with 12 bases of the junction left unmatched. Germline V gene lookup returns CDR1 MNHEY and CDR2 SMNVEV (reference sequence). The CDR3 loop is CASTHNSRGTYGYTF. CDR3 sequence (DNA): TGTGCCAGCACTCACAACTCCAGGGGGACCTATGGCTACACCTTC.

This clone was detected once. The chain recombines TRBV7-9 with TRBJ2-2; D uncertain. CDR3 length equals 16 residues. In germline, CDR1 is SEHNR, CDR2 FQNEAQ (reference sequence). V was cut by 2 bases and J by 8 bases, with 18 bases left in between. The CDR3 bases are TGTGCCAGCAGCTTAAGCCTAGTAGTGTTGCTGGGGGAGCTGTTTTTT. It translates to CASSLSLVVLLGELFF.

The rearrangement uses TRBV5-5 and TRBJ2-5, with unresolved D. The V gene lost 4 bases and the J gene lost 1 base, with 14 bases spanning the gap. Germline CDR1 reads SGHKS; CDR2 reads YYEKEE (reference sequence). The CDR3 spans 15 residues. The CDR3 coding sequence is TGTGCCAGCAGCCTACAGCTGATCCTCCAAGAGACCCAGTACTTC. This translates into CASSLQLILQETQYF.

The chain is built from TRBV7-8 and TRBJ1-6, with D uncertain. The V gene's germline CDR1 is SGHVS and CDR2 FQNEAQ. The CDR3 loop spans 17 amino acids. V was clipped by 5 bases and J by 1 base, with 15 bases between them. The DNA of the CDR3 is TGTGCCAGCAGCCTCACCGGGTCTCTGTCCTATAATTCACCCCTCCACTTT. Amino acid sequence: CASSLTGSLSYNSPLHF. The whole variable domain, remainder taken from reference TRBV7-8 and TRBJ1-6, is GAGVSQSPRYKVAKRGQDVALRCDPISGHVSLFWYQQALGQGPEFLTYFQNEAQLDKSGLPSDRFFAERPEGSVSTLKIQRTQQEDSAVYLCASSLTGSLSYNSPLHFGNGTRLTVT.

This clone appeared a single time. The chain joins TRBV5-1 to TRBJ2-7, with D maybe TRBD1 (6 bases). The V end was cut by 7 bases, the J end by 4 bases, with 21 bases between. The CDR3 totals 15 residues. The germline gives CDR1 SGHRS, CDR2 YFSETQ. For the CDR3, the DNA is TGCGCCAGCCATTCTACGGGACATTTATTTTACGAGCAGTACTTC. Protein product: CASHSTGHLFYEQYF.

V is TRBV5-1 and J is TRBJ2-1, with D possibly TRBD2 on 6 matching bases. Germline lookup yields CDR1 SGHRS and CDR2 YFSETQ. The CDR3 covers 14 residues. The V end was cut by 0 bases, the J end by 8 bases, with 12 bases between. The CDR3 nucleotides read TGCGCCAGCAGCTTGGGGGACTTCTGGGATGAGCAGTTCTTC. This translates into CASSLGDFWDEQFF.

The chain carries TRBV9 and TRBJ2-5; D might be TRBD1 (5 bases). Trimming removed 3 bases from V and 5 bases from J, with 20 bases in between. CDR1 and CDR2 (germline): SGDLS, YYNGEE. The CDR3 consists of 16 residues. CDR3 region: CASSGKIQAFGETQYF. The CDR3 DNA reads TGTGCCAGCAGCGGGAAAATACAGGCCTTTGGGGAGACCCAGTACTTC. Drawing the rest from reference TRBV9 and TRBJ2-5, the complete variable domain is DSGVTQTPKHLITATGQRVTLRCSPRSGDLSVYWYQQSLDQGLQFLIQYYNGEERAKGNILERFSAQQFPDLHSELNLSSLELGDSALYFCASSGKIQAFGETQYFGPGTRLLVL.

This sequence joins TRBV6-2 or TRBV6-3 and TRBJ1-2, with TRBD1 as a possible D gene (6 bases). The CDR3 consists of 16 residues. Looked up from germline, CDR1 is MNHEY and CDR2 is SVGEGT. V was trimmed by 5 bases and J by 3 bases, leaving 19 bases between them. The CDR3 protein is CASSRAGDTTDYGYTF. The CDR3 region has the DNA TGTGCCAGCAGTCGGGCAGGGGACACTACCGACTATGGCTACACCTTC.

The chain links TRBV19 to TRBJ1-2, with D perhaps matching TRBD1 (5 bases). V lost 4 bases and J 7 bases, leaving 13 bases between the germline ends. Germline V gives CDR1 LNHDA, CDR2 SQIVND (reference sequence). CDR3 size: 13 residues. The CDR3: CASSKDTRFGYTF. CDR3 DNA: TGTGCCAGTAGTAAGGACACGAGATTTGGCTACACCTTC.

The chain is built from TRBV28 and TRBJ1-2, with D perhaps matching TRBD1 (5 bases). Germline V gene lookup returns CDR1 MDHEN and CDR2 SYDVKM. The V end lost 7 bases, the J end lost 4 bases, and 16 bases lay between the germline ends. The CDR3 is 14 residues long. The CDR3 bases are TGTGCCAGCACCACTCCTCAGGGAAGCTATGGCTACACCTTC. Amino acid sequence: CASTTPQGSYGYTF.